The clone carrying this T cell receptor (beta chain) was seen a handful of times. What it recognizes is unknown. V lost 1 base, J lost 3 bases, and 15 bases lay in between. Germline CDR1 reads MDHEN; CDR2 reads SYDVKM. The CDR3 is made up of 16 amino acids. This sample stems from a study of T cell repertoires in cytomegalovirus infection. TCRdb reanalysed the reads using MiXCR and keeps one entry per CDR3 protein. The sample has about a million distinct CDR3 sequences; 30% to 40% are singletons. The chain joins TRBV28 to TRBJ2-5; D might be TRBD1 (7 bases). The TCR comes from a human donor in good health (CMV status not recorded). Some clones in this sample may be carry-over from other donors' samples. Source: cultured CD8+ T cells from PBMCs, taken from culture after CMV antigen stimulation. CDR3 nucleotides: TGTGCCAGCAGTTTATTGCGGGACAGCAGCGAAGAGACCCAGTACTTC. This encodes CASSLLRDSSEETQYF.